This is a list of T cell receptor beta chains from one sample in a study of blood T cell repertoires in COVID-19. Profiled with immunoSEQ multiplex PCR; TCRdb holds only in-frame clones, not every one. The table lists 150,000 to 200,000 clones, roughly 86% of them singletons, with more than 3% in the top ten. The sequencing input was peripheral blood. The receptor set was obtained from a man in his sixties or seventies with acute or convalescent COVID-19. CDR3s include the opening cysteine and the closing phenylalanine or tryptophan. Each record gives: CDR3 protein, V gene, J gene.

CDR3 protein: CASYSGGLPDTQYF; V gene: TRBV18; J gene: TRBJ2-3
CDR3 protein: CASTHGTSGTNEQYF; V gene: TRBV5-5; J gene: TRBJ2-7
CDR3 protein: CASSPQSTGHTEAFF; V gene: TRBV18; J gene: TRBJ1-1
CDR3 protein: CASSQGTSFPYEQYF; V gene: TRBV11-2; J gene: TRBJ2-7
CDR3 protein: CASSLNDRGLNQPQHF; V gene: TRBV19; J gene: TRBJ1-5
CDR3 protein: CASRGQVNQPQHF; V gene: TRBV2; J gene: TRBJ1-5
CDR3 protein: CASSRQGAILITEAFF; V gene: TRBV19; J gene: TRBJ1-1
CDR3 protein: CASSLATSGGIDEQFF; V gene: TRBV7-8; J gene: TRBJ2-1
CDR3 protein: CASSLLASSNEQFF; V gene: TRBV28; J gene: TRBJ2-1
CDR3 protein: CASSRDRSWGTGELFF; V gene: TRBV21-1; J gene: TRBJ2-2
CDR3 protein: CASSLLPGQATNEKLFF; V gene: TRBV5-1; J gene: TRBJ1-4
CDR3 protein: CASTPSPGISYEQYF; V gene: TRBV28; J gene: TRBJ2-7
CDR3 protein: CASSQDSGRDYGYTF; V gene: TRBV4-3; J gene: TRBJ1-2
CDR3 protein: CASSLTKLTGRQPQHF; V gene: TRBV28; J gene: TRBJ1-5
CDR3 protein: CASSSITAANEQFF; V gene: TRBV5-1; J gene: TRBJ2-1
CDR3 protein: CASSQIWAVYNEQFF; V gene: TRBV6-2/TRBV6-3; J gene: TRBJ2-1
CDR3 protein: CASSLAGQANEKLFF; V gene: TRBV5-1; J gene: TRBJ1-4
CDR3 protein: CASSYTGRYGYTF; V gene: TRBV6-2/TRBV6-3; J gene: TRBJ1-2
CDR3 protein: CASSLGQYTEAFF; V gene: TRBV3-1/TRBV3-2; J gene: TRBJ1-1
CDR3 protein: CASSLNHPQEAFF; V gene: TRBV5-1; J gene: TRBJ1-1
CDR3 protein: CAISGQGAIEQFF; V gene: TRBV10-3; J gene: TRBJ2-1
CDR3 protein: CASSPDPSGLAFF; V gene: TRBV3-1/TRBV3-2; J gene: TRBJ1-1
CDR3 protein: CASSVRSVSTEAFF; V gene: TRBV9; J gene: TRBJ1-1
CDR3 protein: CASRPQGGREQYF; V gene: TRBV12-3/TRBV12-4; J gene: TRBJ2-7
CDR3 protein: CASSPGLWNTIYF; V gene: TRBV4-1; J gene: TRBJ1-3
CDR3 protein: CASSDGQTPNTEAFF; V gene: TRBV5-1; J gene: TRBJ1-1
CDR3 protein: CASSPGTYYNEQFF; V gene: TRBV7-3; J gene: TRBJ2-1
CDR3 protein: CASSSVQGTEQYF; V gene: TRBV7-3; J gene: TRBJ2-7
CDR3 protein: CASSLGTGKTEAFF; V gene: TRBV28; J gene: TRBJ1-1
CDR3 protein: CASSPGAGVADTQYF; V gene: TRBV5-1; J gene: TRBJ2-3
CDR3 protein: CASSSLPTGTGFNQPQHF; V gene: TRBV7-2; J gene: TRBJ1-5
CDR3 protein: CASSRGGDTYEQYF; V gene: TRBV11-3; J gene: TRBJ2-7
CDR3 protein: CASQGQYNQPQHF; V gene: TRBV18; J gene: TRBJ1-5
CDR3 protein: CAPQRPNRVESDTQYF; V gene: TRBV7-5; J gene: TRBJ2-3
CDR3 protein: CASSRQTLANTGELFF; V gene: TRBV5-1; J gene: TRBJ2-2
CDR3 protein: CASSSGQFQHGQYF; V gene: TRBV28; J gene: TRBJ2-7
CDR3 protein: CASSLRHPSTDTQYF; V gene: TRBV27; J gene: TRBJ2-3
CDR3 protein: CAISEAGNTIYF; V gene: TRBV10-3; J gene: TRBJ1-3
CDR3 protein: CASSYLGQEFGYTF; V gene: TRBV6-2/TRBV6-3; J gene: TRBJ1-2
CDR3 protein: CASSQDLDYTYEQYF; V gene: TRBV4-3; J gene: TRBJ2-7
CDR3 protein: CAWEGTYEQYF; V gene: TRBV30; J gene: TRBJ2-7
CDR3 protein: CASRNTGLDNEKLFF; V gene: TRBV5-6; J gene: TRBJ1-4
CDR3 protein: CASSPGFPNTEAFF; V gene: TRBV6-5; J gene: TRBJ1-1
CDR3 protein: CSVKVGRDTGELFF; V gene: TRBV29-1; J gene: TRBJ2-2
CDR3 protein: CASSPPGTGTGANVLTF; V gene: TRBV5-4; J gene: TRBJ2-6
CDR3 protein: CASSFGGGTEAFF; V gene: TRBV5-1; J gene: TRBJ1-1
CDR3 protein: CASTLEQLNTEAFF; V gene: TRBV5-4; J gene: TRBJ1-1
CDR3 protein: CATSREANTEAFF; V gene: TRBV15; J gene: TRBJ1-1
CDR3 protein: CASGGQADIETQYF; V gene: TRBV2; J gene: TRBJ2-5
CDR3 protein: CASSYSRTGLEQYF; V gene: TRBV6-5; J gene: TRBJ2-7
CDR3 protein: CAWSVRGQRGGF; V gene: TRBV30; J gene: TRBJ1-4
CDR3 protein: CAISEGPIPAFF; V gene: TRBV10-3; J gene: TRBJ1-1
CDR3 protein: CASSFSGRDNEQFF; V gene: TRBV6-2/TRBV6-3; J gene: TRBJ2-1
CDR3 protein: CASSQGANYGYTF; V gene: TRBV18; J gene: TRBJ1-2
CDR3 protein: CAIWVVGNEKLFF; V gene: TRBV10-1; J gene: TRBJ1-4
CDR3 protein: CAISESRDGNNEQFF; V gene: TRBV10-3; J gene: TRBJ2-1
CDR3 protein: CASSLSRRVNEQYF; V gene: TRBV27; J gene: TRBJ2-7
CDR3 protein: CASSLGSSGGAVDTQYF; V gene: TRBV5-1; J gene: TRBJ2-3